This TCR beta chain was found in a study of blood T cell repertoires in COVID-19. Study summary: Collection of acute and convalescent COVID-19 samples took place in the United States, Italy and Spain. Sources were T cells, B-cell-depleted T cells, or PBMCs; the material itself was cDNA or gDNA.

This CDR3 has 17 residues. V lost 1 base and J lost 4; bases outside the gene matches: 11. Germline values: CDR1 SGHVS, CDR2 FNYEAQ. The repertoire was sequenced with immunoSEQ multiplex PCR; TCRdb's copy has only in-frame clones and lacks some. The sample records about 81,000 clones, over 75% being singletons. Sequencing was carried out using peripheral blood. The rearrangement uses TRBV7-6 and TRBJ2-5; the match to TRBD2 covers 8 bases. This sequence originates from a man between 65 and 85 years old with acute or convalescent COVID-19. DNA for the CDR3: TGTGCCAGCAGCTTAGACCCTCGCCGGGGGGGGCCAGAGACCCAGTACTTC. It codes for CASSLDPRRGGPETQYF. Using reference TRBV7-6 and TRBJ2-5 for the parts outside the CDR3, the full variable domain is GAGVSQSPRYKVTKRGQDVALRCDPISGHVSLYWYRQALGQGPEFLTYFNYEAQQDKSGLPNDRFSAERPEGSISTLTIQRTEQRDSAMYRCASSLDPRRGGPETQYFGPGTRLLVL.